A selection of T cell receptor beta chains follows, all from one sample in a study of human T cells and chemical hapten exposure. MiXCR, run by TCRdb on the RACE reads, gives a single entry per CDR3 protein. The data show 80,000 to 100,000 distinct CDR3 sequences, with roughly a tenth seen just once and 1% to 1.2% held by the top ten. Sequenced here: whole blood, sampled in connection with sensitization to the hapten diphenylcyclopropenone (DPC). These receptors were obtained from a woman between 25 and 40 years old with alopecia areata. Some clones in this sample may be carry-over from other donors' samples. CDR3s leave out the opening cysteine and the closing phenylalanine or tryptophan.

j_call v_call cdr3_aa
TRBJ1-2 TRBV10-1 ASSEDSRPVLYGYT
TRBJ2-7 TRBV28 ASSPPTENSYEQY
TRBJ2-1 TRBV2 ASSASPSSYNEQF
TRBJ2-7 TRBV7-6 ASSLATLSADTVYEQY
TRBJ2-5 TRBV7-9 ASSPRTALETQY
TRBJ2-7 TRBV7-2 ASSFAGDEQY
TRBJ2-7 TRBV6-5 ASSLTSEKYEQY
TRBJ1-1 TRBV11-2 ASSSPRFTEAF
TRBJ1-2 TRBV11-2 ASSPQGSYGYT
TRBJ2-1 TRBV29-1 SVDPTSGSSYNEQF
TRBJ2-3 TRBV9 ASSVVEGKDTQY
TRBJ1-1 TRBV6-2/TRBV6-3 ASSYSAENTEAF
TRBJ1-2 TRBV7-2 ASSLAPGNNYGYT
TRBJ2-4 TRBV7-2 ASSLDGKNIQY
TRBJ2-5 TRBV18 ASSPGGTGGTQETQY
TRBJ1-1 TRBV28 ASSMTVNTEAF
TRBJ1-2 TRBV18 ASSPGTDRDYGYT
TRBJ2-3 TRBV7-9 ASSLQY
TRBJ2-3 TRBV6-1 ASSTQGTDTQY
TRBJ2-2 TRBV6-2/TRBV6-3 ASSFRLAANTGGLF
TRBJ2-5 TRBV11-2 ASSLNSWAETQY
TRBJ2-1 TRBV12-2 ASRLAPSSSHEQF
TRBJ1-2 TRBV5-1 ASRNYRDVGYGYT
TRBJ2-7 TRBV28 ASSLSGRYEQY
TRBJ1-4 TRBV4-2 ASSQDPTGGNEKLF
TRBJ2-5 TRBV11-2 ASSHLLVQQETQY
TRBJ1-1 TRBV10-2 ASIQGNTEAF
TRBJ2-3 TRBV9 ASSGDTDTQY
TRBJ2-1 TRBV3-1 ASSQDSPYGLAVDNEQF
TRBJ2-3 TRBV20-1 SARRRGTDTQY
TRBJ1-1 TRBV7-3 ASSLKATGPTEAF
TRBJ2-2 TRBV29-1 SVFLQAGELF
TRBJ1-1 TRBV12-3/TRBV12-4 ASSTTGNTEAF
TRBJ1-1 TRBV12-3/TRBV12-4 ASSLGPQRLDMNTEAF
TRBJ2-7 TRBV5-1 ASSHHPDGSYEQY
TRBJ2-1 TRBV14 ASSQTGGSGDEQF
TRBJ1-6 TRBV4-2 ASSQERLGVAVYNSPLH
TRBJ2-2 TRBV5-5 ASSLSTGGVITGELF
TRBJ2-1 TRBV29-1 SVKRESILNEQF
TRBJ2-4 TRBV28 ASSRRLAGKGGNIQY
TRBJ2-7 TRBV7-9 ASSIRLSTEQY
TRBJ2-2 TRBV7-6 ASSPGPPTSNTGELF
TRBJ1-5 TRBV2 ASSARAGDQPQH
TRBJ2-1 TRBV11-2 ASSLLLAGTTDEQF